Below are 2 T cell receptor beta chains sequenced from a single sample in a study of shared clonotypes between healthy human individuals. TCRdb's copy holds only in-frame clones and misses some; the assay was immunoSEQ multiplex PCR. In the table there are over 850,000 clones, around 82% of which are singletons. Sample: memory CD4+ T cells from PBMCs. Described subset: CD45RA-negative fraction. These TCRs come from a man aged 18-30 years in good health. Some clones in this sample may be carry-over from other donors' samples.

The CDR3 sequence is CASSSESRQGGETQYF. CDR3 bases: TGTGCCAGCAGCTCCGAGTCGAGACAGGGAGGAGAGACCCAGTACTTC. The chain couples TRBV21-1 to TRBJ2-5; whether TRBD1, the table's D call, matches the DNA was not checked. TRBV21-1 is assigned pseudogene status. The CDR3 sequence is 16 residues long.

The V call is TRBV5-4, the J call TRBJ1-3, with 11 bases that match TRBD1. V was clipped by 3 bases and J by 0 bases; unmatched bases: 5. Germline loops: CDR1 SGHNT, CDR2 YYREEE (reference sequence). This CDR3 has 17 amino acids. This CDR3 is CASSSGQGVTSGNTIYF. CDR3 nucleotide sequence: TGTGCCAGCAGCTCGGGACAGGGGGTAACCTCTGGAAACACCATATATTTT. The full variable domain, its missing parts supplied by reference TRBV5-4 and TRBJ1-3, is ETGVTQSPTHLIKTRGQQVTLRCSSQSGHNTVSWYQQALGQGPQFIFQYYREEENGRGNFPPRFSGLQFPNYSSELNVNALELDDSALYLCASSSGQGVTSGNTIYFGEGSWLTVV.